This T cell receptor beta chain appears in the sequencing data of a study of regulatory T cells in long-lasting Graves disease. Findings and limits, study-wide: Limited samples may have lowered accuracy.

This clonotype was observed a handful of times. Its antigen is undetermined. iRepertoire HTBI primers and Arm-PCR of CDR3 regions built TCR beta libraries. TCRdb processed the multiplex PCR reads anew with MiXCR; each CDR3 protein has one entry. The data show 400,000 to 500,000 distinct CDR3 sequences, about 16% seen once. Time point of the sample: newly diagnosed GD, antithyroid drugs for less than 3 months. Isolated PBMC RNA provided the starting material for the TCR library. Graves' disease diagnosis relied on American Thyroid Association guidelines. The same sample was also used in a study of T cells in Graves' hyperthyroidism and ophthalmopathy.

The input for sequencing was peripheral blood mononuclear cells (PBMCs), taken at new diagnosis, from a patient treated with antithyroid drugs. The origin of this receptor is a woman aged 30 to 39 with Graves disease.

CDR3 sequence reads: CASSKALSAYSNQPQHF. The CDR3 bases are TGTGCCAGTAGTAAAGCCCTATCGGCTTATAGCAATCAGCCCCAGCATTTT. The gene calls are TRBV19 and TRBJ1-5; the D is unclear. This CDR3 is 17 amino acids long. V dropped 4 bases and J dropped 0 bases, with 16 bases sitting between them. CDR1 is LNHDA, CDR2 SQIVND, per germline (reference sequence).